These 27 T cell receptor beta chains were all obtained from the same sample, sequenced in a study of lymphopenia after photon versus proton radiotherapy. TCRdb keeps only in-frame clones here, not all; method: immunoSEQ multiplex PCR. The sample contains 15,000 to 20,000 clones, approximately 91% of which appear only once. The sequences come from peripheral blood, collected from a patient treated with proton-based radiotherapy. All receptors derive from a man between 70 and 80 years old with pancreatic cancer.

This clone was counted a few times. This chain connects TRBV5-1 to TRBJ2-1; D may be TRBD1 or TRBD2 (5 bases each). V lost 0 bases to trimming and J lost 2 bases, with 9 bases between them. The germline V gene encodes CDR1 SGHRS and CDR2 YFSETQ. There are 15 residues in the CDR3. The CDR3 bases are TGCGCCAGCAGCTTGGTAGAGGGACCCTACAATGAGCAGTTCTTC. It codes for CASSLVEGPYNEQFF.

A few counts support this clone. V gene TRBV7-9 combines with J gene TRBJ1-2; D is unclear. In germline, CDR1 is SEHNR, CDR2 FQNEAQ (reference sequence). This CDR3 has 13 amino acids. The V end was cut by 10 bases, the J end by 0 bases, with 12 bases between. CDR3 residues: CATDWEANYGYTF. In DNA, the CDR3 is TGTGCCACCGACTGGGAAGCTAACTATGGCTACACCTTC.

This clone was seen just once. This chain uses TRBV5-1 with TRBJ2-2; 11 nucleotides line up with TRBD2. V dropped 0 bases and J dropped 1; count of bases not matched to a gene: 8. Germline V CDR1 and CDR2: SGHRS, YFSETQ. CDR3 size: 19 residues. The CDR3: CASSLAGVGLAGNTGELFF. The CDR3, as DNA: TGCGCCAGCAGCTTGGCCGGGGTAGGACTAGCGGGGAACACCGGGGAGCTGTTTTTT.

Concerning this clone itself: This CDR3 is also generated by other DNA sequences in the sample. The J gene is TRBJ1-3, the V gene TRBV28, with no clear D. The V end was cut by 7 bases, the J end by 0 bases, with 10 bases between. CDR1 is MDHEN and CDR2 is SYDVKM in the germline V gene. This CDR3 is built from 14 residues. The CDR3 loop reads CASTTGSSGNTIYF. The DNA of the CDR3 is TGTGCCAGCACCACGGGTTCCTCTGGAAACACCATATATTTT.

J is TRBJ1-4 and V is TRBV5-1; TRBD1 matches at 8 bases. Trimming at V came to 0 bases and at J to 7 bases, leaving 5 bases not matched to a gene. This CDR3 is built from 15 residues. Germline-derived CDR1 and CDR2 are SGHRS and YFSETQ. The CDR3 nucleotides read TGCGCCAGCAGCTTGGGCAGGGGGCTCGGTGAAAAACTGTTTTTT. Amino acids: CASSLGRGLGEKLFF.

V is TRBV2 and J is TRBJ1-6; no clear D gene. Trimming took off 0 bases at V and 2 bases at J, with 5 bases between the two ends. Germline V gives CDR1 SNHLY, CDR2 FYNNEI. This CDR3 region has 15 residues. DNA for the CDR3: TGTGCCAGCAGTGAAGCGTGGGCCTATAATTCACCCCTCCACTTT. Translation: CASSEAWAYNSPLHF.

The chain carries TRBV19 and TRBJ1-4, with D hard to call. There are 13 residues in the CDR3. Germline lookup yields CDR1 LNHDA and CDR2 SQIVND (reference sequence). The V end was cut by 7 bases, the J end by 5 bases, with 11 bases between. CDR3 loop: CASNNGRNEKLFF. CDR3 coding DNA: TGTGCCAGTAATAACGGGCGGAATGAAAAACTGTTTTTT.

The V gene is TRBV11-3, the J gene TRBJ2-1; weak D call: TRBD2 (6 bases). Germline CDR1 SGHNT, CDR2 YENEEA. CDR3 length: 16 residues. Trimming removed 3 bases at V and 0 bases at J, with 12 bases between. The CDR3 nucleotides are TGTGCCAGCAGCTTTAGGGCTAGCGTCTCCTACAATGAGCAGTTCTTC. It encodes CASSFRASVSYNEQFF. The whole variable domain, remainder taken from reference TRBV11-3 and TRBJ2-1, is EAGVVQSPRYKIIEKKQPVAFWCNPISGHNTLYWYLQNLGQGPELLIRYENEEAVDDSQLPKDRFSAERLKGVDSTLKIQPAELGDSAVYLCASSFRASVSYNEQFFGPGTRLTVL.

The gene calls are TRBV5-1 and TRBJ2-3, with D hard to call. The CDR3 runs 13 residues. Germline CDR1 reads SGHRS; CDR2 reads YFSETQ. The V end lost 4 bases, the J end lost 0 bases, and 6 bases lay between the germline ends. In nucleotides, the CDR3 is TGCGCCAGCAGCCGACGTAGCACAGATACGCAGTATTTT. This codes for CASSRRSTDTQYF.

This chain uses TRBV7-2 with TRBJ1-1; 8 bases match TRBD1. Trimming cost V 1 base and J 5 bases; bases outside gene matches: 15. The CDR3 runs 18 residues. Germline loops: CDR1 SGHTA, CDR2 FQGNSA. The CDR3 loop is CASSLGLMQGARYTEAFF. In nucleotides, the CDR3 is TGTGCCAGCAGCTTAGGTCTTATGCAGGGGGCGAGGTATACTGAAGCTTTCTTT.

This clone was picked up a small number of times. This chain connects TRBV2 to TRBJ1-2, with D possibly being TRBD1 (5 bases). Per the germline V gene, CDR1 is SNHLY and CDR2 is FYNNEI. The CDR3 runs to 14 residues. Trimming stripped 6 bases from V and 4 bases from J, with 15 bases between. The CDR3 reads CASRGERGGYGYTF. CDR3 DNA: TGTGCCAGCAGGGGAGAAAGGGGCGGCTATGGCTACACCTTC.

V is TRBV9 and J is TRBJ1-1; 11 bases map to TRBD1. Germline V gene sequence: CDR1 SGDLS, CDR2 YYNGEE. The CDR3 runs to 16 residues. The V gene end was trimmed by 5 bases and the J gene end by 0 bases; junction bases not matched to a gene: 6. The chain's CDR3 is CASSWDRGNMNTEAFF. CDR3 bases: TGTGCCAGCAGTTGGGACAGGGGGAACATGAACACTGAAGCTTTCTTT.

The chain couples TRBV5-1 to TRBJ2-7; D gene ambiguous. The CDR3 sequence is 14 residues long. Germline lookup yields CDR1 SGHRS and CDR2 YFSETQ. Trimming took 4 bases from V and 0 from J, leaving 11 bases between them. The CDR3 reads CASSPRPGSYEQYF. DNA for the CDR3: TGCGCCAGCAGCCCCAGGCCGGGCTCCTACGAGCAGTACTTC. Using reference TRBV5-1 and TRBJ2-7 for the parts outside the CDR3, the full variable domain is KAGVTQTPRYLIKTRGQQVTLSCSPISGHRSVSWYQQTPGQGLQFLFEYFSETQRNKGNFPGRFSGRQFSNSRSEMNVSTLELGDSALYLCASSPRPGSYEQYFGPGTRLTVT.

The chain is built from TRBV6-1 and TRBJ1-5, with D hard to call. CDR1 is MNHNS and CDR2 is SASEGT in the germline V gene. Trimming cost V 5 bases and J 7 bases, with 12 bases left between them. The CDR3 runs 13 residues. DNA for the CDR3: TGTGCCAGCAGTCTTGACTGGACCCAGCCCCAGCATTTT. Its protein is CASSLDWTQPQHF.

This clone was found a few times. The chain employs TRBV30 and TRBJ1-1, with no clear D. Trimming cost V 4 bases and J 1 base, with 4 bases left between them. Germline V CDR1 and CDR2: GTSNPN, SVGIG (reference sequence). The CDR3 length is 11 residues. CDR3 in DNA: TGTGCCTGGACTAGGAACACTGAAGCTTTCTTT. Translating gives CAWTRNTEAFF.

This chain uses TRBV15 with TRBJ2-3, with D uncertain. The V gene's germline CDR1 is LNHNV and CDR2 YYDKDF (reference sequence). Between the trimmed V and J ends, which lost 3 bases and 6 bases, there was a span of 7 bases. The CDR3 extends over 12 amino acids. CDR3 bases: TGTGCCACCAGCAGCATACCGGATACGCAGTATTTT. Translated, it gives CATSSIPDTQYF.

This clone was recorded once. J is TRBJ1-6 and V is TRBV6-1; the match to TRBD1 covers 8 bases. The CDR3 contains 15 residues. After removal of 1 base from V and 7 bases from J, the junction contained 3 bases not matched to a gene. Germline assignment: CDR1 MNHNS and CDR2 SASEGT. CDR3: CASSEGTGTNSPLHF. In DNA, the CDR3 is TGTGCCAGCAGTGAAGGGACAGGGACGAATTCACCCCTCCACTTT.

The chain uses TRBV9 and TRBJ2-1, with TRBD2 matching over 11 bases. The V gene's germline CDR1 is SGDLS and CDR2 YYNGEE. With 4 bases clipped from V and 6 bases from J, the junction kept 9 bases outside the gene matches. This CDR3 region has 16 residues. This chain's CDR3 is CASSSGLAERINEQFF. The CDR3 nucleotides are TGTGCCAGCAGCTCGGGACTAGCGGAGAGGATCAATGAGCAGTTCTTC.

The chain couples TRBV2 to TRBJ1-5, with TRBD1 identical over 8 bases. The V gene's germline CDR1 is SNHLY and CDR2 FYNNEI. The CDR3 contains 16 residues. J was trimmed by 7 bases and V by 1 base; bases with no gene match: 9. The CDR3 coding sequence is TGTGCCAGCAGTGAAGAGGCGGCCCGGGACAGGCAGCCCCAGCATTTT. This gives the protein CASSEEAARDRQPQHF.

The rearrangement links TRBV15 to TRBJ1-1, with 7 positions matching TRBD1. There are 14 residues in the CDR3. Losses at the gene ends were 2 bases for V and 1 base for J; bases not matched to a gene: 1. Germline CDR1 reads LNHNV; CDR2 reads YYDKDF (reference sequence). Here the CDR3 DNA reads TGTGCCACCAGCAGACGGACAGGGAACACTGAAGCTTTCTTT. Translating gives CATSRRTGNTEAFF.

The CDR3 DNA sequence: TGTGCCAGTAGTATAGCGGGTTCAGGCTACACCTTC. Protein product: CASSIAGSGYTF. The rearrangement links TRBV19 to TRBJ1-2; D call uncertain. Germline CDR1 is LNHDA and CDR2 is SQIVND (reference sequence). The V gene lost 1 base and the J gene lost 8 bases, with 8 bases spanning the gap. The CDR3 length is 12 residues.

The V and J genes are TRBV9 and TRBJ2-3; D perhaps matches TRBD2 (5 bases). Germline V gene sequence: CDR1 SGDLS, CDR2 YYNGEE. Trimming left V 6 bases short and J 0 bases short, with 17 bases between. The CDR3 is made up of 16 amino acids. The chain's CDR3 is CASNRDPSPSTDTQYF. The CDR3 region has the DNA TGTGCCAGCAACCGGGATCCCAGCCCTAGCACAGATACGCAGTATTTT. Full variable domain (missing parts from reference TRBV9 and TRBJ2-3): DSGVTQTPKHLITATGQRVTLRCSPRSGDLSVYWYQQSLDQGLQFLIQYYNGEERAKGNILERFSAQQFPDLHSELNLSSLELGDSALYFCASNRDPSPSTDTQYFGPGTRLTVL.

The CDR3 spells CASSDRGPGGYTF. CDR3 in DNA: TGTGCCAGCAGTGACAGGGGTCCGGGTGGCTACACCTTC. The chain has TRBV2 and TRBJ1-2; possible D gene TRBD1, 6 bases. V was trimmed by 3 bases and J by 7 bases, leaving 12 bases between them. The length of the CDR3 is 13 residues. The germline V gene has CDR1 SNHLY and CDR2 FYNNEI.

CDR3 nucleotide sequence: TGTGCCTGGAGCGGGCGACCGGGGGGTGGCCAAACGCGCCCCCAGCATTTT. Its translation is CAWSGRPGGGQTRPQHF. The chain uses TRBV30 and TRBJ1-5; maybe TRBD1 (5 bases). CDR1 is GTSNPN, CDR2 SVGIG, per germline (reference sequence). This CDR3 has 17 residues. V was trimmed by 3 bases and J by 10 bases, leaving 28 bases between them.

The chain uses TRBV7-8 and TRBJ2-5, with D tentatively TRBD1 (6 bases). This CDR3 region has 15 residues. Germline values: CDR1 SGHVS, CDR2 FQNEAQ. V dropped 3 bases and J dropped 4 bases, with 15 bases sitting between them. This chain's CDR3 is CASSFSQGLGETQYF. CDR3 in DNA: TGTGCCAGCAGCTTTTCTCAGGGGCTAGGAGAGACCCAGTACTTC.

This clone appeared a single time. This chain links TRBV6-5 with TRBJ1-2; possible D gene TRBD1, 5 bases. The CDR3 consists of 13 residues. V lost 6 bases and J 4 bases, leaving 12 bases between the germline ends. Germline V gives CDR1 MNHEY, CDR2 SVGAGI. The CDR3 nucleotides are TGTGCCAGCAGATTAGCGGGGGGCTATGGCTACACCTTC. Translated: CASRLAGGYGYTF.

The chain uses TRBV2 and TRBJ2-7; TRBD1 agrees at 7 bases. Per germline, CDR1 SNHLY and CDR2 FYNNEI. The trim removed 2 bases at V and 3 bases at J, leaving 10 bases unmatched. The CDR3 runs 16 residues. CDR3 bases: TGTGCCAGCAGTGAACTTAGGGGGCTCCTGGACTACGAGCAGTACTTC. Its translation is CASSELRGLLDYEQYF.